This T cell receptor (beta chain) was identified in a study of shared clonotypes between healthy human individuals. Study-wide results and limits: Around 5.4% of naive CD4 clonotypes were common to a handful of donors.

Sequenced by immunoSEQ multiplex PCR; TCRdb stores in-frame clones only, minus some. This sample carries millions of clones, about 93% of them seen once, and the ten largest clones take more than 1.5%. The naive CD8 population came from CD45RO-negative cells selected for CCR7, without terminally differentiated effector memory CD45RA+ cells. Concerning this clone: Its antigen remains unknown.

The CDR3 runs to 15 residues. V was cut by 9 bases and J by 0 bases, with 15 bases left in between. Germline CDR1 MNHEY, CDR2 SMNVEV (reference sequence). The origin of this receptor is a young man in good health. Some clones in this sample may be carry-over from other donors' samples. Sequenced material: naive CD8+ T cells from PBMCs. The chain has TRBV27 and TRBJ2-1; D is tentatively TRBD1 or TRBD2 (5 bases each). CDR3 sequence reads: CASGGVRPSYNEQFF. The DNA for the CDR3 is TGTGCCAGTGGGGGAGTTAGGCCCTCCTACAATGAGCAGTTCTTC.